This TCR beta chain was profiled in a study of blood T cells in healthy people across ages. Study-wide results and caveats: One million T cells yielded diversity estimates that were considered underestimates.

About this clonotype: Its cognate antigen is unknown.

J was trimmed by 8 bases and V by 0 bases; bases with no gene match: 6. The CDR3 has 13 residues. Germline CDR1 and CDR2: DFQATT and SNEGSKA (reference sequence). A sample-barcoded 5' primer and a J-beta primer mix were used in a second PCR of about 6 to 12 cycles. TCRdb re-derived calls from the 5' RACE reads in MiXCR, one entry per CDR3 protein. The sample carries about 1.7 million distinct CDR3 sequences, 28% recorded once. The sequenced material came from blood. The chain is built from TRBV20-1 and TRBJ1-2, with 7 bases fitting TRBD1. The sequence was obtained from a woman in her thirties in good health. CDR3 DNA sequence: TGCAGTGCTAGAGATAGGCCAGGGGGAGGCTACACCTTC. Translating gives CSARDRPGGGYTF.